Shown below are 13 T cell receptor beta chains from a single sample sequenced in a study of cytomegalovirus exposure and HLA in healthy donors. PCR involved 60 Vbeta and 13 Jbeta primers. Repertoires were generated with immunoSEQ multiplex PCR, while TCRdb's copy carries only in-frame clones and drops some. The table shows 150,000 to 200,000 clones, with around 70% occurring only once. The sequenced sample was PBMCs. All receptors come from a man aged 18 to 35 in good health and CMV-seropositive.

The gene calls are TRBV28 and TRBJ2-3; TRBD2 matches 11 bases. Germline-derived CDR1 and CDR2 are MDHEN and SYDVKM. The V segment lost 3 bases and the J segment 8 bases; nucleotides outside the gene matches: 4. This CDR3 spans 14 amino acids. This chain's CDR3 is CASSFLAGGATQYF. Here the CDR3 DNA reads TGTGCCAGCAGTTTCCTAGCGGGGGGAGCTACGCAGTATTTT.

The V call is TRBV5-1, the J call TRBJ2-4; 13 bases align to TRBD2. Germline values: CDR1 SGHRS, CDR2 YFSETQ. The V gene end was trimmed by 4 bases and the J gene end by 3 bases; junction bases not matched to a gene: 10. The CDR3 has 18 residues. The CDR3 nucleotides read TGCGCCAGCAGCATAACTGGACTAGCGGGGGCAGGCAAAAACATTCAGTACTTC. It is translated as CASSITGLAGAGKNIQYF.

The rearrangement links TRBV6-1 to TRBJ2-2; a weak D match, TRBD1 (6 bases). Germline V gene data show CDR1 as MNHNS and CDR2 as SASEGT. The CDR3 extends over 15 amino acids. The V end lost 4 bases, the J end lost 9 bases, and 18 bases lay between the germline ends. CDR3 sequence reads: CASSGSRGGTRELFF. For the CDR3, the DNA is TGTGCCAGCAGTGGGAGCAGGGGTGGTACTCGGGAGCTGTTTTTT.

This clone was detected a few times. The V gene is TRBV29-1, the J gene TRBJ1-5, with 8 bases that match TRBD1. V was pared by 7 bases and J by 5 bases, with 10 bases of the junction left unmatched. The CDR3 runs to 14 residues. CDR1 is SQVTM and CDR2 is ANQGSEA in the germline V gene. CDR3 region: CSATGTGTDQPQHF. The DNA of the CDR3 is TGCAGCGCCACCGGGACAGGCACTGATCAGCCCCAGCATTTT. The variable domain in full, with the rest retrieved from reference TRBV29-1 and TRBJ1-5, is SAVISQKPSRDICQRGTSLTIQCQVDSQVTMMFWYRQQPGQSLTLIATANQGSEATYESGFVIDKFPISRPNLTFSTLTVSNMSPEDSSIYLCSATGTGTDQPQHFGDGTRLSIL.

This clone was seen a handful of times. The rearrangement uses TRBV7-3 and TRBJ1-6; a weak D match, TRBD1 (6 bases). The V and J ends lost 2 bases and 9 bases respectively, with 8 bases between them. This CDR3 is 13 amino acids long. Germline CDR1 and CDR2: SGHTA and FQGTGA. CDR3 DNA sequence: TGTGCCAGCAGCTTAGGGACACTTTCACCCCTCCACTTT. It codes for CASSLGTLSPLHF.

The J gene is TRBJ2-5, the V gene TRBV14; 11 bases agree with TRBD2. The V gene end was trimmed by 7 bases and the J gene end by 2 bases; junction bases not matched to a gene: 9. The germline gives CDR1 SGHDN, CDR2 FVKESK. The CDR3 covers 16 residues. In DNA, the CDR3 is TGTGCCAGCAACCCATACGCTAGCGGGAGGCAAGAGACCCAGTACTTC. The encoded protein is CASNPYASGRQETQYF. The full variable domain, in which reference TRBV14 and TRBJ2-5 provide the parts outside the CDR3, is EAGVTQFPSHSVIEKGQTVTLRCDPISGHDNLYWYRRVMGKEIKFLLHFVKESKQDESGMPNNRFLAERTGGTYSTLKVQPAELEDSGVYFCASNPYASGRQETQYFGPGTRLLVL.

This clone was counted a few times. The rearrangement links TRBV28 to TRBJ2-1, with a tentative D call TRBD1 (6 bases). Germline values: CDR1 MDHEN, CDR2 SYDVKM. Trimming left V 5 bases short and J 6 bases short, with 14 bases between. The CDR3 has 14 amino acids. The CDR3 spells CASSSPGQSNEQFF. The CDR3, as DNA: TGTGCCAGCAGTAGCCCCGGACAGTCCAATGAGCAGTTCTTC.

This chain uses TRBV28 with TRBJ2-5, with a tentative D call TRBD2 (6 bases). Germline V gene sequence: CDR1 MDHEN, CDR2 SYDVKM. Trimming pared 1 base from V and 6 bases from J, leaving 15 bases between. The CDR3 covers 15 residues. CDR3 loop: CASSLYGGNNKTQYF. CDR3 DNA sequence: TGTGCCAGCAGTTTATATGGGGGGAACAATAAGACCCAGTACTTC.

This chain's CDR3 is CASRHGQAERELFF. DNA of the CDR3: TGTGCCAGCAGACACGGACAGGCGGAAAGGGAGCTGTTTTTT. The rearrangement links TRBV6-6 to TRBJ2-2, with 7 bases matching TRBD1. Losses at the gene ends were 6 bases for V and 9 bases for J; bases not matched to a gene: 10. Germline loops: CDR1 MNHNY, CDR2 SVGAGI (reference sequence). This CDR3 spans 14 amino acids.

This clone has just a few counts. The chain uses TRBV27 and TRBJ2-3; D remains unclear. The CDR3 is made up of 14 amino acids. Trimming cost V 1 base and J 3 bases, with 8 bases left between them. CDR1 MNHEY and CDR2 SMNVEV come from the germline V gene (reference sequence). CDR3 sequence reads: CASSLLTGTDTQYF. The CDR3 DNA is TGTGCCAGCAGTTTATTAACCGGGACAGATACGCAGTATTTT.

The rearrangement uses TRBV6-5 and TRBJ2-5, with D possibly matching TRBD1 (6 bases). Trimming took off 2 bases at V and 2 bases at J, with 15 bases between the two ends. The CDR3 is 16 amino acids. Germline CDR1 reads MNHEY; CDR2 reads SVGAGI. The CDR3 nucleotides read TGTGCCAGCAGTTACGGCCCAGGGGTTGGACAAGAGACCCAGTACTTC. Translating gives CASSYGPGVGQETQYF.

Details on this clone: Other DNA sequences of this sample code for an identical CDR3. The chain links TRBV5-1 to TRBJ2-3, with D perhaps TRBD2 (6 bases). The CDR3 extends over 14 amino acids. Trimming removed 2 bases at V and 4 bases at J, with 11 bases between. The germline CDR1 and CDR2 sequences are SGHRS and YFSETQ. CDR3 DNA: TGCGCCAGCAGCTTAGGCGGGGAAGCAGATACGCAGTATTTT. Its protein is CASSLGGEADTQYF.

The gene calls are TRBV13 and TRBJ2-3; 8 bases fit TRBD1. The V gene end was trimmed by 5 bases and the J gene end by 4 bases; junction bases not matched to a gene: 8. The CDR3 is made up of 15 amino acids. Germline loops: CDR1 PRHDT, CDR2 FYEKMQ (reference sequence). In DNA, the CDR3 is TGTGCCAGCAGCCCCCGGACAGGGCCTGCAGATACGCAGTATTTT. This encodes CASSPRTGPADTQYF.